The sequence of this T cell receptor (beta chain) was determined in a study of STAT5B mutations in CD4+ large granular lymphocyte leukemia. Study-wide results and limits: Main leukemic clonotypes were patient-specific, but 25% appeared at low frequency elsewhere. The CD4+ versus CD8+ T-LGLL clonality difference may reflect limited sample size. Top patient clones used TRBV06 genes more often: 8/27 versus 2/35 in controls. Patient CD4-sorted repertoires stayed more clonal than healthy ones after leukemic-clone removal.

Comment on this clone: Its antigen is currently unknown.

The CDR3 is 16 amino acids. The method was immunoSEQ multiplex PCR; TCRdb's version includes in-frame clones alone and lacks a portion of them. This table has 45,000 to 55,000 clones, about 70% appearing once. This chain connects TRBV21-1 to TRBJ2-1; the listed D gene, TRBD2, was not tested against the DNA. TRBV21-1 is marked as a pseudogene. This receptor was taken from a human donor in good health. The sequenced sample was CD4+ T cells from blood buffy coats. In DNA, the CDR3 is TGTGCCAGCAGCAAATTTAGAAGGCGGGATTACAATGAGCAGTTCTTC. As protein: CASSKFRRRDYNEQFF.